The text below deals with one T cell receptor (beta chain). The target antigen is unknown. A sample-barcoded 5' primer and a J-beta primer mix were used in a second PCR of roughly 7 to 12 cycles. Unique molecular identifiers of 12 random nucleotides labeled each cDNA. Every individual sample yielded 2.5 million or more paired-end reads (each containing CDR3). TCRdb redid the calling of the 5' RACE reads with MiXCR, one entry per CDR3 protein. The table lists 980,000 or so distinct CDR3 sequences, about 48% of them singletons, with roughly 13% in the top ten. The sample is drawn from a study of blood T cells in healthy people across ages. Per-sample yields of isolated PBMCs were at least 6 million. CDR3 length: 12 residues. Germline-derived CDR1 and CDR2 are MNHNS and SASEGT. Trimming stripped 7 bases from V and 9 bases from J, with 13 bases between. Study findings and constraints: A roughly linear fall in TCR beta diversity per million T cells was seen with increasing age.

The chain has TRBV6-1 and TRBJ1-5, with D possibly being TRBD1 (5 bases). The specimen was blood. The sequence was obtained from a man between 25 and 39 years old in good health. The CDR3 DNA reads as TGTGCCAGCACTCTCGGGACCTGGCCCCAGCATTTT. Amino acid sequence: CASTLGTWPQHF.